This paragraph reports one TCR beta chain. What antigen it recognizes has not been identified. Per-base quality was not reported, and no clone a single base away is much larger than it. The source of the sample is a study of blood T cell repertoires in COVID-19 (dated by TCRdb to 2020 to 2022). Concerning the study at large: Samples from collaborators originated in the United States, Italy and Spain and spanned both the acute and convalescent phases of COVID-19. Samples came from the ongoing ImmuneRACE study (first 160 participants) plus 1,254 subjects from 6 global collaborators. The dataset comprised deeply sampled blood TCRbeta repertoires from subjects exposed to, actively infected with, or recovered from COVID-19. The repertoires were released in a freely available public database intended as a resource for research on the immune response to SARS-CoV-2. The sample metadata nearly always contained a de-identified subject ID, COVID-19 status, age in years and sex. Where available, HLA class I and class II types were obtained from metadata supplied by the sample provider rather than from assay-based typing. The material from the prospective study consisted of cDNA or gDNA derived from T cells, B-cell-depleted T cells, or PBMCs. What the study reported, not specific to this receptor: How much clinical and demographic metadata was included differed by source and by participant, and the metadata was provided uncurated.

Counted from cysteine to phenylalanine, this CDR3 has 15 amino acids. CDR3 DNA is the only sequence kept; it has 45 bases, read in frame from the first base. The junction shows trimming of 0 bases on V and 0 bases on J, plus 9 bases between the germline ends. The germline V gene provides CDR1 SGHRS and CDR2 YFSETQ. TCRbeta CDR3 regions were amplified from genomic DNA by means of the immunoSEQ Assay, a bias-controlled multiplex PCR. Per the authors' processing: Within the assay, amplification of reference gene primers was used to estimate how many nucleated cells each sample contained. Sequence reads were collapsed and filtered to measure the absolute abundance of every unique TCRbeta CDR3 rearrangement. For each sample, productive Simpson clonality was calculated as the square root of Simpson's diversity index across productive rearrangements. TCRdb carries this immuneACCESS record with in-frame sequences only. Its versions omit some clonotypes, under half of them owing to an unresolved V gene in the studies checked, with the rest unexplained. V and J calls and clone size come straight from that table; D and trimming were deduced from the DNA. For this sample the table gives about 49,000 clones, of which about 88% were detected only once. The top ten clonotypes cover 5% of the sample.

Whole blood was collected in K2EDTA tubes by collaborating institutions according to the institutions' own protocols. For TCRbeta analysis, collaborators shipped samples in one of three forms: frozen whole blood, isolated PBMCs, or DNA extracted from either of those sample types. Sample: peripheral blood. The chain employs TRBV5-1 and TRBJ1-1, with no D gene named confidently. The receptor comes from a man aged 35-49 years with active COVID-19. The base sequence is TGCGCCAGCAGCTTGGACAGTCTATTGAACACTGAAGCTTTCTTT. This is translated as CASSLDSLLNTEAFF.